The 6 T cell receptor beta chains below were found in one sample sequenced in a study of monozygotic twins with inflammatory bowel disease. With the 5' RACE reads reprocessed, TCRdb shows one record per CDR3 protein and no DNA. This table holds 330,000 or so distinct CDR3 sequences. Sequenced: blood. The source of these receptors is a human donor with ulcerative colitis or Crohn's disease, or a healthy co-twin of an affected twin (not recorded which).

The rearrangement links TRBV4-1 to TRBJ2-5. The CDR3 length is 19 residues. CDR1 MGHRA and CDR2 YSYEKL come from the germline V gene. The CDR3: CASSQADLSVSFLGETQYF.

This chain links TRBV20-1 with TRBJ2-1; TCRdb names TRBD2, which stays unverified in the absence of DNA. Germline V gene data show CDR1 as DFQATT and CDR2 as SNEGSKA (reference sequence). The CDR3 extends over 16 amino acids. The CDR3 sequence is CSAKLAGGGVYNEQFF.

The V gene is TRBV5-5, the J gene TRBJ1-2. Germline CDR1 is SGHKS and CDR2 is YYEKEE (reference sequence). The CDR3 has 14 amino acids. CDR3 amino acids: CASSLEIGNYGYTF.

The chain combines TRBV25-1 with TRBJ2-1; TCRdb's D call of TRBD1 is untestable without DNA. The CDR3 covers 14 residues. The V gene's germline CDR1 is MGHDK and CDR2 SYGVNS. CDR3 residues: CASTHGTVNNEQFF.

This chain uses TRBV7-2 with TRBJ2-5; checking the TCRdb D call of TRBD2 is not possible without DNA. The CDR3 spans 12 residues. CDR1 is SGHTA, CDR2 FQGNSA, per germline. The CDR3: CASSPLRETQYF.

The gene calls are TRBV20-1 and TRBJ2-3; checking the TCRdb D call of TRBD2 is not possible without DNA. Germline V gives CDR1 DFQATT, CDR2 SNEGSKA (reference sequence). The CDR3 loop spans 14 amino acids. CDR3 in amino acids: CSATLAGRTDTQYF.